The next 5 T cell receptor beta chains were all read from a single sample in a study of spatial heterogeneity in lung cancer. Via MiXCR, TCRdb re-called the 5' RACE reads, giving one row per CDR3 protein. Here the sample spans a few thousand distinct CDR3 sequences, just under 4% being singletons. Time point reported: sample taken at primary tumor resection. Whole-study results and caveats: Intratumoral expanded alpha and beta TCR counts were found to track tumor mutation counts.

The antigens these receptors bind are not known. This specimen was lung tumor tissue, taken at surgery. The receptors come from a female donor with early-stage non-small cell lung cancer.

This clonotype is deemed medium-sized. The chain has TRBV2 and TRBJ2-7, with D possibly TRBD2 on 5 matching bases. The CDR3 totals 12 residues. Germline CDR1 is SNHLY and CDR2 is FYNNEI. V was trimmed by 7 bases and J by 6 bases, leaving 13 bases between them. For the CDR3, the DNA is TGTGCCAGCACCGTCACCCGGGGCGAGCAGTACTTC. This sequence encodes CASTVTRGEQYF.

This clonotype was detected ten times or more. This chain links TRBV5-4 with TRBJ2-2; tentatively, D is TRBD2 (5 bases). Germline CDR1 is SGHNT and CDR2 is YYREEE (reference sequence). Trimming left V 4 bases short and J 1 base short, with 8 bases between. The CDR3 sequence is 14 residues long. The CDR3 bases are TGTGCCAGCAGCCAAAGCGGGAACACCGGGGAGCTGTTTTTT. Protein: CASSQSGNTGELFF.

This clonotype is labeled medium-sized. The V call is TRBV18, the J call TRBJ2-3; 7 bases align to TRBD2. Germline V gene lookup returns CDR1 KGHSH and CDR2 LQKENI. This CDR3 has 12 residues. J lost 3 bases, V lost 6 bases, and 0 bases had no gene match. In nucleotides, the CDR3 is TGTGCCAGCTCGCGGGGGACAGATACGCAGTATTTT. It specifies CASSRGTDTQYF.

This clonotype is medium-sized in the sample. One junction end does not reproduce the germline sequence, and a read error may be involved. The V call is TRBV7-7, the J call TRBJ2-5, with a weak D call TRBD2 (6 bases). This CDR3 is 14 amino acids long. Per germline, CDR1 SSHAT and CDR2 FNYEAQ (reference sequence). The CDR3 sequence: CASSLSGVQETQYF. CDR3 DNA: TGTGCTAGCAGCTTATCGGGGGTGCAAGAGACCCAGTACTTC.

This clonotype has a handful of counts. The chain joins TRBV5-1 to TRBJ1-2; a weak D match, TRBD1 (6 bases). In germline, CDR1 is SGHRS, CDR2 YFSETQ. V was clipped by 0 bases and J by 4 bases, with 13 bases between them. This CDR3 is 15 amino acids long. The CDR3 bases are TGCGCCAGCAGCTTGGAACAGGGAGGAAGCTATGGCTACACCTTC. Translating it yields CASSLEQGGSYGYTF.